This is a list of T cell receptor beta chains from one sample in a study of blood T cells in healthy people across ages. TCRdb reprocessed the 5' RACE reads with MiXCR, giving one entry per CDR3 protein. The data show 850,000 to 1,000,000 distinct CDR3 sequences, roughly half seen once. The sample comprised blood. Receptors originate from a woman aged 55 to 70 in good health. Each CDR3 is given with its conserved first and last residue. Each record gives: V gene, clone size, D gene, J gene, CDR3 DNA, CDR3 protein. A D gene is named only where the DNA matches it firmly. The size entry is marked missing in some rows and otherwise reads once, few, many or a size class.

>TRBV7-2|NA|NA|TRBJ1-2
TGTGCCAGGGGACAAATCGCTAACTATGGCTACACCTTC
CARGQIANYGYTF
>TRBV28|NA|TRBD2|TRBJ2-1
TGTGCCAGCCGGAGCGGGGGAAGGAATGAGCAGTTCTTC
CASRSGGRNEQFF
>TRBV25-1|NA|NA|TRBJ2-4
TGTGCCAGCAGTGAATCGAGGAGGGGTGCCAAAAACATTCAGTACTTC
CASSESRRGAKNIQYF
>TRBV20-1|few|NA|TRBJ2-5
TGCAGTGCTCCTACGGCGGGTAGCAGCCAAGAGACCCAGTACTTC
CSAPTAGSSQETQYF
>TRBV28|NA|NA|TRBJ1-2
TGTGCCAGCTCCCGCCTCACGGACTATGGCTACACCTTC
CASSRLTDYGYTF
>TRBV20-1|NA|TRBD2|TRBJ2-1
TGCAGTGCTAGAGAGGGGACTAGCATTAAGGGACCCTACAATGAGCAGTTCTTC
CSAREGTSIKGPYNEQFF
>TRBV6-6|few|TRBD1|TRBJ2-7
TGTGCCAGCAGTTATCCCGGGACAGGGGCCTACGAGCAGTACTTC
CASSYPGTGAYEQYF
>TRBV14|NA|TRBD2|TRBJ2-1
TGTGCCAGCAGCCAAGAGGACGTTAGCGGGTACAATGAGCAGTTCTTC
CASSQEDVSGYNEQFF
>TRBV13|NA|NA|TRBJ2-7
TGTGCCAGCACCATCAGTCCTAGTAGCTCCTACGAGCAGTACTTC
CASTISPSSSYEQYF
>TRBV2|NA|TRBD1|TRBJ1-5
TGTGCCAGCAGAACCGGGACAGGGTATAGCAGTCAGCCCCAGCATTTT
CASRTGTGYSSQPQHF
>TRBV28|NA|NA|TRBJ2-3
TGTGCCAGCAGTTTTCGGTTTGGAGGGATAGGCAGCACAGATACGCAGTATTTT
CASSFRFGGIGSTDTQYF
>TRBV9|NA|NA|TRBJ2-7
TGTGCCAGCAGCGTGTGGGGGGGCCCTCCGAACGAGCAGTACTTC
CASSVWGGPPNEQYF
>TRBV4-1|few|TRBD2|TRBJ2-7
TGCGCCAGCGCCCTTCCCGGCGGGAGCAAGTACGAGCAGTACTTC
CASALPGGSKYEQYF
>TRBV6-5|NA|TRBD2|TRBJ2-3
TGTGCCAGCAGTTCCCGACTAGCGGGAAGCACAGATACGCAGTATTTT
CASSSRLAGSTDTQYF
>TRBV3-1|NA|NA|TRBJ2-1
TGTGCCAGCAGCCAAGAACTAGGCAGATACAATGAGCAGTTCTTC
CASSQELGRYNEQFF
>TRBV7-9|NA|NA|TRBJ2-7
TGTGCCAGCACCGACAAGGACGGGCGGTACGAGCAGTACTTC
CASTDKDGRYEQYF
>TRBV13|NA|NA|TRBJ1-5
TGTGCCAGCAGCTTAGGCCCGGGTCAGCCCCAGCATTTT
CASSLGPGQPQHF
>TRBV7-2|NA|TRBD1|TRBJ1-2
TGTGCCAGCAGTCTCCACGGGGGGACAGCTAACTATGGCTACACCTTC
CASSLHGGTANYGYTF
>TRBV4-1|many|TRBD1|TRBJ2-1
TGCGCCAGCAGCCAAGATGCGGGACAGGGGAGACATGAGCAGTTCTTC
CASSQDAGQGRHEQFF
>TRBV2|NA|NA|TRBJ2-1
TGTGCCAGCAGTGCGATGACTCTAACCTACAATGAGCAGTTCTTC
CASSAMTLTYNEQFF
>TRBV12-3/TRBV12-4|few|NA|TRBJ2-1
TGTGCCAGCTCTCAGTCCGGTGAGCAGTTCTTC
CASSQSGEQFF
>TRBV18|NA|NA|TRBJ2-7
TGTGCCAGCTCACCACAAAAATACTACGAGCAGTACTTC
CASSPQKYYEQYF
>TRBV24-1|few|NA|TRBJ2-5
TGTGCCACCAGTGAACTTACAGGTACCCAGTACTTC
CATSELTGTQYF
>TRBV28|NA|TRBD2|TRBJ2-3
TGTGCCAGCCGGGAGACGCCTAGCGGGGTGGTCTACCGGGGGACGCAGTATTTT
CASRETPSGVVYRGTQYF
>TRBV20-1|NA|TRBD2|TRBJ2-1
TGCAGTGCTCAGCGACTAGCGGGAGCTTCCTACAATGAGCAGTTCTTC
CSAQRLAGASYNEQFF
>TRBV4-3|NA|TRBD2|TRBJ2-7
TGCGCCAGCAGCCAAGAGCGGGAGGGCCTCTACGAGCAGTACTTC
CASSQEREGLYEQYF
>TRBV20-1|NA|NA|TRBJ2-2
TGCAGTGCTAGAGAACGGGGGGCAAACGGGGAGCTGTTTTTT
CSARERGANGELFF
>TRBV5-1|NA|NA|TRBJ2-3
TGCGCCAGCAGAGAAAGCGGTACTTTGGATACGCAGTATTTT
CASRESGTLDTQYF
>TRBV27|NA|TRBD2|TRBJ2-3
TGTGCCAGCAGTTCGAGGACTAGCGGGAGGGGGGCAGATACGCAGTATTTT
CASSSRTSGRGADTQYF
>TRBV6-1|NA|TRBD2|TRBJ2-3
TGTGCCAGCAGCGGACTAGCGGGAAGAATAGGTACAGATACGCAGTATTTT
CASSGLAGRIGTDTQYF
>TRBV5-1|NA|TRBD2|TRBJ2-1
TGCGCCAGCAGCTTGACAGCGGGAGTCGGTAATGAGCAGTTCTTC
CASSLTAGVGNEQFF
>TRBV6-5|few|NA|TRBJ2-5
TGTGCCAGCAGTCCCGGGATCGGGGGAATAGAGACCCAGTACTTC
CASSPGIGGIETQYF
>TRBV7-2|NA|NA|TRBJ2-7
TGTGCCAGCAGCTTAAGTGTACTACCCTACGAGCAGTACTTC
CASSLSVLPYEQYF
>TRBV14|NA|NA|TRBJ1-6
TGTGCCAGCAGCCAAGGACAGGCCTATTCACCCCTCCACTTT
CASSQGQAYSPLHF
>TRBV10-3|NA|NA|TRBJ1-6
TGTGCCATAAGTGCTTCAAATTCACCCCTCCACTTT
CAISASNSPLHF
>TRBV20-1|NA|TRBD2|TRBJ2-1
TGCAGTGCTAGAGCCCCCGGGCTAGCGGGCCCCAATGAGCAGTTCTTC
CSARAPGLAGPNEQFF
>TRBV4-3|few|NA|TRBJ1-2
TGCGCCAGCAGCCAAGCCCCCAGCGGGAGCTACACCTTC
CASSQAPSGSYTF
>TRBV2|NA|TRBD1|TRBJ2-2
TGTGCCAGCAGGGGAGGGACAGGGAGGACCGGGGAGCTGTTTTTT
CASRGGTGRTGELFF
>TRBV7-9|NA|TRBD1|TRBJ1-2
TGTGCCAGCAGCTTAGCGGGACAGGGCTTAAAAGGCTACACCTTC
CASSLAGQGLKGYTF
>TRBV4-1|NA|NA|TRBJ1-2
TGCGCCAGCAGCGGGATTGGGGGCTCTGGCTACACCTTC
CASSGIGGSGYTF
>TRBV24-1|NA|TRBD2|TRBJ2-1
TGTGCCACCAACAGCGGGAGACGGGATGAGCAGTTCTTC
CATNSGRRDEQFF
>TRBV6-2/TRBV6-3|NA|NA|TRBJ1-2
TGTGCCAGCAGTGCGACATCTTCCTATGGCTACACCTTC
CASSATSSYGYTF
>TRBV20-1|NA|NA|TRBJ2-2
TGCAGTGCTAGAGATCTAGCTCAGGATGGGGAGCTGTTTTTT
CSARDLAQDGELFF
>TRBV7-2|NA|TRBD2|TRBJ2-7
TGTGCCAGCAGCTTAAGGGGACTAGCGGACGGGGAGCAGTACTTC
CASSLRGLADGEQYF
>TRBV11-2|few|NA|TRBJ2-6
TGTGCCAGCAGCTTAGACTTCGGAGGGGACCGACGGCGCTCTGGGGCCAACGTCCTGACTTTC
CASSLDFGGDRRRSGANVLTF
>TRBV20-1|few|NA|TRBJ1-5
TGCAGTGCTAGTTCCGAGCCTTGGGGGGATCAGCCCCAGCATTTT
CSASSEPWGDQPQHF
>TRBV7-9|few|TRBD1|TRBJ2-7
TGTGCCGAGACAGGGGGCGAAGCGGCGGAGTTTTACGAGCAGTACTTC
CAETGGEAAEFYEQYF
>TRBV15|NA|NA|TRBJ2-5
TGTGCCACCAGCAGATCCCCACAGGGCGGTGAGACCCAGTACTTC
CATSRSPQGGETQYF
>TRBV20-1|NA|NA|TRBJ2-7
TGCAGTGCCACCTCCGACGAGCAGTACTTC
CSATSDEQYF
>TRBV2|NA|TRBD2|TRBJ2-5
TGTGCCAGCAGGACGGCGGGAGTCGGACAAGAGACCCAGTACTTC
CASRTAGVGQETQYF
>TRBV20-1|NA|TRBD2|TRBJ2-1
TGCAGTGCGTTGGGACTAGCGGGCCTAAGCTCCTACAATGAGCAGTTCTTC
CSALGLAGLSSYNEQFF
>TRBV28|few|TRBD1|TRBJ2-7
TGTGCCAGCAGTTTAGGACCCGGGACAGTTACTTACGAGCAGTACTTC
CASSLGPGTVTYEQYF
>TRBV4-1|NA|NA|TRBJ1-2
TGCGCCAGCAGCCAAATAGACAAGTATAATGGCTACACCTTC
CASSQIDKYNGYTF